This entry concerns a single T cell receptor (beta chain). The CDR3 is made up of 15 amino acids. The V and J ends lost 2 bases and 5 bases, in that order; junction bases with no gene match: 8. In germline, CDR1 is SGHDT, CDR2 YYEEEE. The sample belongs to a study of T cell changes during pregnancy in multiple sclerosis. The method was immunoSEQ multiplex PCR; TCRdb's version includes in-frame clones alone and lacks a portion of them. Here the sample spans around 80,000 clones, roughly nine tenths being singletons. The sample was peripheral blood, taken before pregnancy. J is TRBJ2-7 and V is TRBV5-6; 9 nucleotides agree with TRBD1. This sequence originates from a female donor with multiple sclerosis, enrolled in a pregnancy study. DNA for the CDR3: TGTGCCAGCAGCTTATATCCGGGACAGGGCCACGAGCAGTACTTC. Translating it yields CASSLYPGQGHEQYF.